This is a list of T cell receptor beta chains from one sample in a study of blood T cell repertoires in COVID-19. Clones were sequenced by immunoSEQ multiplex PCR, and TCRdb holds only the in-frame ones, with some missing. The data contain roughly 340,000 clones, roughly 89% of them singletons. Specimen: peripheral blood. The receptors here all came from a woman aged 18-35 years who had recovered from COVID-19. The CDR3 runs from the conserved cysteine through the conserved F or W. D genes are given only for firm matches. The listing skips clone size in some rows; elsewhere it reads once, few, many or a size class.

size,J,D,V,DNA,CDR3
NA,TRBJ2-3,NA,TRBV24-1,TGTGCCACCAAAAGCGACAGAGACGTAATCACAGATACGCAGTATTTT,CATKSDRDVITDTQYF
NA,TRBJ2-2,NA,TRBV24-1,TGTGCCACCAGTGATTTGGGCAAAAACACCGGGGAGCTGTTTTTT,CATSDLGKNTGELFF
NA,TRBJ2-3,NA,TRBV27,TGTGCCAGCAGTCCTGGACATCCTCTTTACACAGATACGCAGTATTTT,CASSPGHPLYTDTQYF
NA,TRBJ2-3,NA,TRBV7-9,TGTGCCAGCAGCTTAGTCTCTGCAGGGACAGATACGCAGTATTTT,CASSLVSAGTDTQYF
once,TRBJ2-1,NA,TRBV4-3,TGCGCCAGCAGCCAAGGGCTAGCGATGCGTGAGCAGTTCTTC,CASSQGLAMREQFF
NA,TRBJ2-3,TRBD2,TRBV5-1,TGCGCCAGCAGCCCCGGGACTAGCGCCGGAGCAGATACGCAGTATTTT,CASSPGTSAGADTQYF
NA,TRBJ2-1,NA,TRBV15,TGTGCCACCAGCAGGTCCCGAGATGAGCAGTTCTTC,CATSRSRDEQFF
NA,TRBJ1-5,NA,TRBV16,TGTGCCAGCAGCCAAGACAGCGAAGGCCAGCCCCAGCATTTT,CASSQDSEGQPQHF
NA,TRBJ1-5,TRBD1,TRBV28,TGTGCCAGCAGTTTAGGGGACAGAAATCAGCCCCAGCATTTT,CASSLGDRNQPQHF
NA,TRBJ1-5,TRBD1,TRBV29-1,TGCAGCGTCGGCCCGGGACAGGGGAACCAGCCCCAGCATTTT,CSVGPGQGNQPQHF
NA,TRBJ2-1,TRBD2,TRBV6-5,TGTGCCAGCAGCTTAGCGGGAGGGGGGGATGAGCAGTTCTTC,CASSLAGGGDEQFF
NA,TRBJ1-5,TRBD1,TRBV27,TGTGCCAGCAGTATGACAGGGGCTATCGCTTATAGCAATCAGCCCCAGCATTTT,CASSMTGAIAYSNQPQHF
NA,TRBJ2-1,TRBD2,TRBV2,TGTGCCAGCAGTGAGGGCGGGAGATCCTACAATGAGCAGTTCTTC,CASSEGGRSYNEQFF
NA,TRBJ2-5,TRBD2,TRBV27,TGTGCCAGCAGGGAAAGGCTAGCGGGAGGAGGAGAGACCCAGTACTTC,CASRERLAGGGETQYF
NA,TRBJ2-3,TRBD2,TRBV19,TGTGCCAGTAGTATAGATCGGGGGGAGGGCGGAACCACAGATACGCAGTATTTT,CASSIDRGEGGTTDTQYF
NA,TRBJ2-1,TRBD1,TRBV7-8,TGTGCCAGCAGCCCAAGGACAGGGCGGCTCTCCTACAATGAGCAGTTCTTC,CASSPRTGRLSYNEQFF
few,TRBJ2-5,TRBD2,TRBV2,TGTGCCAGCAATCTAGCGGGAGGGTTGGAGACCCAGTACTTC,CASNLAGGLETQYF
NA,TRBJ2-1,NA,TRBV11-3,TGTGCCAGCAGCTTAGCAGGGTACAATGAGCAGTTCTTC,CASSLAGYNEQFF
NA,TRBJ1-1,TRBD1,TRBV11-3,TGTGCCAGCAGCTCGGGACAGCTATCGAACACTGAAGCTTTCTTT,CASSSGQLSNTEAFF
NA,TRBJ1-1,NA,TRBV3-1/TRBV3-2,TGTGCCAGCAGCCAAGGGGTTCAGGGGTTGATGAACACTGAAGCTTTCTTT,CASSQGVQGLMNTEAFF
NA,TRBJ1-1,NA,TRBV29-1,TGCAGCGTTGAGAGGAGGGCATCTGAAGCTTTCTTT,CSVERRASEAFF
NA,TRBJ1-1,TRBD1,TRBV5-1,TGCGCCAGCAGCTTTACGGGACAGGGCACGGGCACTGAAGCTTTCTTT,CASSFTGQGTGTEAFF
NA,TRBJ2-2,TRBD2,TRBV7-2,TGTGCCAGCAGCTTATTCGGACTAGCGGGAGGTCCCGGGGAGCTGTTTTTT,CASSLFGLAGGPGELFF
few,TRBJ1-2,TRBD1,TRBV5-4,TGTGCCAGCAGGCCTCTTCCAGGACAGGCAAACTATGGCTACACCTTC,CASRPLPGQANYGYTF
NA,TRBJ1-2,TRBD1,TRBV7-8,TGTGCCAGCAGCCGAGGGACAGGGGGCAACTATGGCTACACCTTC,CASSRGTGGNYGYTF
NA,TRBJ2-3,TRBD2,TRBV27,TGTGCCAGCAGTTCGATGACTAGCGGGAACACAGATACGCAGTATTTT,CASSSMTSGNTDTQYF
NA,TRBJ2-3,NA,TRBV9,TGTGCCAGCAGCGTACGGCCAGCGGGTAATCCCCAAGCGCAGTATTTT,CASSVRPAGNPQAQYF
NA,TRBJ2-5,NA,TRBV10-2,TGCGCCAGCAGTGAGGAGGGGCGGGGAGAGACCCAGTACTTC,CASSEEGRGETQYF
NA,TRBJ2-3,NA,TRBV15,TGTGCCACCAGCACTCAGGGGGGCCGGAAAGATACGCAGTATTTT,CATSTQGGRKDTQYF
NA,TRBJ2-1,NA,TRBV5-1,TGCGCCAGCAGTTATGGGACTGACGTTCTTAATGAGCAGTTCTTC,CASSYGTDVLNEQFF
NA,TRBJ2-5,TRBD1,TRBV27,TGTGCCAGCAGTTCGATAGGGACAGGCCAAGAGACCCAGTACTTC,CASSSIGTGQETQYF
NA,TRBJ2-5,TRBD2,TRBV11-3,TGTGCCAGCAGCTTAAAGCGGGGGCAAGAGACCCAGTACTTC,CASSLKRGQETQYF
NA,TRBJ2-3,TRBD2,TRBV5-1,TGCGCCAGCAGTAACGGGAGGGCCACAGATACGCAGTATTTT,CASSNGRATDTQYF
NA,TRBJ1-5,TRBD1,TRBV28,TGTGCCAGCATCCTGAGACAGGGTCTAGGGCAGCCCCAGCATTTT,CASILRQGLGQPQHF
once,TRBJ2-3,NA,TRBV6-1,TGTGCCAGCAGTGATACTAGCACAGATACGCAGTATTTT,CASSDTSTDTQYF
once,TRBJ1-1,NA,TRBV4-3,TGCGCCAGCAGCCAGACTCCAGCGCAGATTGAAGCTTTCTTT,CASSQTPAQIEAFF
NA,TRBJ1-2,TRBD1,TRBV5-6,TGTGCCAGCAGCTCGTCGGGACAGGGGGAAGGGTATGGCTACACCTTC,CASSSSGQGEGYGYTF
NA,TRBJ2-1,NA,TRBV11-3,TGTGCCAGCAGCTTAAGGAGGACCCCCATACAAGATGAGCAGTTCTTC,CASSLRRTPIQDEQFF
few,TRBJ2-2,TRBD1,TRBV18,TGTGCCAGCTCACCTCTGCTGGGACAGGGGAGCTGGGAGCTGTTTTTT,CASSPLLGQGSWELFF
NA,TRBJ1-6,NA,TRBV28,TGTGCCAGCAGTTTAAACAGGGCGCTGAATTCACCCCTCCACTTT,CASSLNRALNSPLHF
once,TRBJ2-6,TRBD1,TRBV7-8,TGTGCCAGCAGCCTTCGGGACAGGCGCTCCTCTGGGGCCAACGTCCTGACTTTC,CASSLRDRRSSGANVLTF